This T cell receptor (beta chain) was obtained from a study of T-cell reconstitution after alpha-beta-depleted transplantation in children. Unique molecular identifiers were incorporated during preparation of the TCRbeta library. TCRdb recomputed calls from the PCR reads with MiXCR, one row per CDR3 protein. Of fewer than 150,000 distinct CDR3 sequences detected, roughly 9% appear once; the ten largest clones hold around 24%. This clonotype was observed once. Its antigen is unidentified. Study-wide results and caveats: For some patients, TCRbeta diversity was high at day 60 because of recipient T cells and thymic progenitors that survived.

There are 13 residues in the CDR3. Germline V gene data show CDR1 as SGHRS and CDR2 as YFSETQ. V dropped 4 bases and J dropped 4 bases, with 9 bases sitting between them. This sequence originates from a girl under three years old who had a stem cell transplant for combined immunodeficiency, so the T cells may come from the graft donor. The chain recombines TRBV5-1 with TRBJ1-5; D ambiguous. Sequencing was performed on PBMCs, mostly from graft donor cells, taken 180 days after TCRalphabeta/CD19-depleted stem cell transplant. The CDR3 DNA reads as TGCGCCAGCAGCGTTGTACCTAATCAGCCCCAGCATTTT. Protein: CASSVVPNQPQHF.